This T cell receptor (beta chain) was found in a study of identical twins. Notes on the study in general: The models systematically underestimated how much out-of-frame TCR alpha was shared in monozygotic twins.

V lost 2 bases and J lost 4; bases outside the gene matches: 2. The CDR3 is 15 amino acids. The V gene's germline CDR1 is SGHAT and CDR2 FQNNGV. Note on this clonotype: The antigen is undetermined.

TCRdb recomputed calls from the 5' RACE reads with MiXCR, one row per CDR3 protein. The sample has 420,000 or so distinct CDR3 sequences; about a fifth are singletons. Sequenced: naive T cells sorted from blood. The receptor was isolated from a man aged 50-59 years in good health. This chain connects TRBV11-2 to TRBJ2-1; 10 bases map to TRBD2. The CDR3 DNA is TGTGCCAGCAGCTTAAGCGGGGGGGAGTACAATGAGCAGTTCTTC. Translated, it gives CASSLSGGEYNEQFF.